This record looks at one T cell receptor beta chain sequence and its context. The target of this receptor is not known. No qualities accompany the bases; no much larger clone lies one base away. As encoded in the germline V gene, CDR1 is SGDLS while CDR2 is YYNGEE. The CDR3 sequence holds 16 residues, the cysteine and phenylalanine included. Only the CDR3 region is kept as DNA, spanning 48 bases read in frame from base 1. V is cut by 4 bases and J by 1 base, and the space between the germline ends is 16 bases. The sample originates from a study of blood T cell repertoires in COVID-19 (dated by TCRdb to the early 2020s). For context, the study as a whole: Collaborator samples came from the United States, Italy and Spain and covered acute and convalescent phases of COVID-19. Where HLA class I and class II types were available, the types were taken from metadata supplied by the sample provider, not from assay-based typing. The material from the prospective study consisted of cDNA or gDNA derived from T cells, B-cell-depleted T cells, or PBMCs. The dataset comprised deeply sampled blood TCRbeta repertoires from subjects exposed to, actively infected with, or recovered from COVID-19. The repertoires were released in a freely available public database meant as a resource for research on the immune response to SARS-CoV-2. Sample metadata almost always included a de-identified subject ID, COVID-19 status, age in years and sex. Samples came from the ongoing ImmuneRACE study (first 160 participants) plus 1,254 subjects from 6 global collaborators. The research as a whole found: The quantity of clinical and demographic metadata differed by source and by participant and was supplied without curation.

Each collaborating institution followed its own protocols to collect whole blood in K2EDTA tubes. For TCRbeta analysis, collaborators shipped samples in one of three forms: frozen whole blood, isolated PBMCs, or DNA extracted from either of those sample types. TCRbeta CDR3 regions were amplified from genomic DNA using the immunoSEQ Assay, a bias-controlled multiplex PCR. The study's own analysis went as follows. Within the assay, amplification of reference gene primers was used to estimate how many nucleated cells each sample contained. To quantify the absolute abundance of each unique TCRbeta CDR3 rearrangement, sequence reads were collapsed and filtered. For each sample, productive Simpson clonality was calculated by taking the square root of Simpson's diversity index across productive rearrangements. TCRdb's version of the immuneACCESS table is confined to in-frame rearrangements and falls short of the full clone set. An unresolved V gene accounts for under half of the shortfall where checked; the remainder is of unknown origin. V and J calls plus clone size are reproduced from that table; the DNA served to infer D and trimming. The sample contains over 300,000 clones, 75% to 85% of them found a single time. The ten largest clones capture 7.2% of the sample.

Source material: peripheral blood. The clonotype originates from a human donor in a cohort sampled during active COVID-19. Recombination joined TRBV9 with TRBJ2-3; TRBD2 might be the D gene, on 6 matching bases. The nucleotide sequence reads TGTGCCAGCAGCTCCCAAAGGTTAGCGGGCACAGATACGCAGTATTTT. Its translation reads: CASSSQRLAGTDTQYF.